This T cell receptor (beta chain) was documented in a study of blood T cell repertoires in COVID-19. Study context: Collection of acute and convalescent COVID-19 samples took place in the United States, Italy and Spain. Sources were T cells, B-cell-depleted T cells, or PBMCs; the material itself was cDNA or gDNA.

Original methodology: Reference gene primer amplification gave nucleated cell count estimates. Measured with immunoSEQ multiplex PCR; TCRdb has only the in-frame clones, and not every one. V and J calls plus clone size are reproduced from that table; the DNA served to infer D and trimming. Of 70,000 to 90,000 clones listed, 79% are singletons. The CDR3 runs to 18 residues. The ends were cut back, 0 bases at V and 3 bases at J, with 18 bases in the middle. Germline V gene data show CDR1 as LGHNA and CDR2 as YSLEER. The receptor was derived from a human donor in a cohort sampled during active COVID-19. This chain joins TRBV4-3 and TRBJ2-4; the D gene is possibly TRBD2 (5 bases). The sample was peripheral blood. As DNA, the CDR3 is TGCGCCAGCAGCCAAGACCTCCTAAGCGGTCCAATCAAAAACATTCAGTACTTC. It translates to CASSQDLLSGPIKNIQYF.